A selection of T cell receptor beta chains follows, all from one sample in a study of CD8 T cells in Susac syndrome. One entry per CDR3 protein results from TCRdb running MiXCR on the immunoSEQ multiplex PCR reads. The sample carries hundreds of thousands of distinct CDR3 sequences, 85% recorded once. Sequencing was carried out using CD8+ T cells from PBMCs. The source is a human donor with multiple sclerosis. Each CDR3 is given with its conserved first and last residue. Fields, in order: CDR3 protein, CDR3 DNA, J gene, D gene, clone size, V gene. D genes are given only for firm matches. Not every row has a clone size; where given, it reads once, few, many or a size class.

CDR3aa: CASTWITSTDTQYF
CDR3nt: TGTGCCAGCACTTGGATCACTAGCACAGATACGCAGTATTTT
j_gene: TRBJ2-3
d_gene: -
abundance: -
v_gene: TRBV6-2/TRBV6-3

CDR3aa: CASSSSGNFDEQYF
CDR3nt: TGTGCCAGCAGCTCTAGCGGGAATTTTGACGAGCAGTACTTC
j_gene: TRBJ2-7
d_gene: TRBD2
abundance: -
v_gene: TRBV12-3/TRBV12-4

CDR3aa: CASSDNPARSYEQYF
CDR3nt: TGTGCCAGCAGCGACAACCCGGCCCGAAGCTACGAGCAGTACTTC
j_gene: TRBJ2-7
d_gene: -
abundance: -
v_gene: TRBV13

CDR3aa: CASSYFGGEGANVLTF
CDR3nt: TGTGCCAGCAGTTATTTCGGAGGGGAGGGGGCCAACGTCCTGACTTTC
j_gene: TRBJ2-6
d_gene: -
abundance: once
v_gene: TRBV6-5

CDR3aa: CASSLAVGDLRTKGYTF
CDR3nt: TGTGCCAGCAGCTTGGCGGTAGGAGACTTAAGGACGAAAGGCTACACCTTC
j_gene: TRBJ1-2
d_gene: -
abundance: once
v_gene: TRBV5-5

CDR3aa: CASSEAYRAGYYNEQFF
CDR3nt: TGTGCCAGCAGTGAAGCGTATAGGGCAGGGTACTACAATGAGCAGTTCTTC
j_gene: TRBJ2-1
d_gene: -
abundance: -
v_gene: TRBV6-1

CDR3aa: CASSMPGNQPQHF
CDR3nt: TGTGCCAGCAGCATGCCCGGGAATCAGCCCCAGCATTTT
j_gene: TRBJ1-5
d_gene: -
abundance: -
v_gene: TRBV12-3/TRBV12-4

CDR3aa: CASSLAGPNEQLF
CDR3nt: TGTGCCAGCAGCTTAGCCGGGCCCAATGAGCAGCTCTTC
j_gene: TRBJ2-1
d_gene: -
abundance: -
v_gene: TRBV7-9

CDR3aa: CASSVDAGTGISTGELFF
CDR3nt: TGTGCCAGCAGCGTCGATGCCGGGACAGGGATTAGCACCGGGGAGCTGTTTTTT
j_gene: TRBJ2-2
d_gene: TRBD1
abundance: once
v_gene: TRBV9

CDR3aa: CASQYMLAGVTDTQYF
CDR3nt: TGTGCCAGCCAATATATGCTAGCGGGAGTAACAGATACGCAGTATTTT
j_gene: TRBJ2-3
d_gene: TRBD2
abundance: once
v_gene: TRBV7-2

CDR3aa: CATSGDEQFF
CDR3nt: TGTGCCACCTCTGGGGATGAGCAGTTCTTC
j_gene: TRBJ2-1
d_gene: -
abundance: once
v_gene: TRBV6-2/TRBV6-3

CDR3aa: CATSRDQSLAGREQYF
CDR3nt: TGTGCCACCAGCAGAGATCAATCACTAGCGGGACGCGAGCAGTACTTC
j_gene: TRBJ2-7
d_gene: TRBD2
abundance: -
v_gene: TRBV15

CDR3aa: CASSLGPTATNEKLFF
CDR3nt: TGTGCCAGCAGTTTAGGGCCTACTGCAACTAATGAAAAACTGTTTTTT
j_gene: TRBJ1-4
d_gene: -
abundance: once
v_gene: TRBV27

CDR3aa: CASSLGVLGGNIQYF
CDR3nt: TGTGCCAGCAGCTTGGGGGTTCTGGGAGGGAACATTCAGTACTTC
j_gene: TRBJ2-4
d_gene: TRBD2
abundance: -
v_gene: TRBV5-6

CDR3aa: CASTDSGNTIYF
CDR3nt: TGTGCCAGCACCGACTCTGGAAACACCATATATTTT
j_gene: TRBJ1-3
d_gene: -
abundance: once
v_gene: TRBV19

CDR3aa: CASSTPGTVVGKQYF
CDR3nt: TGTGCCAGCAGCACCCCCGGAACTGTGGTCGGCAAGCAGTATTTT
j_gene: TRBJ2-3
d_gene: -
abundance: -
v_gene: TRBV3-1

CDR3aa: CASSQDVASRISGELFF
CDR3nt: TGCGCCAGCAGCCAAGATGTGGCTAGCCGGATATCCGGGGAGCTGTTTTTT
j_gene: TRBJ2-2
d_gene: -
abundance: -
v_gene: TRBV4-3

CDR3aa: CASSLLVAGTGELFF
CDR3nt: TGTGCCAGCAGCTTATTGGTAGCGGGCACCGGGGAGCTGTTTTTT
j_gene: TRBJ2-2
d_gene: TRBD2
abundance: -
v_gene: TRBV7-6

CDR3aa: CASSLARLKRNTEAFF
CDR3nt: TGTGCCAGCAGCTTAGCGCGTCTTAAAAGGAACACTGAAGCTTTCTTT
j_gene: TRBJ1-1
d_gene: -
abundance: -
v_gene: TRBV7-9

CDR3aa: CASSSDQAEAFF
CDR3nt: TGTGCCAGCAGCTCCGACCAAGCTGAAGCTTTCTTT
j_gene: TRBJ1-1
d_gene: -
abundance: -
v_gene: TRBV6-5

CDR3aa: CASSPRPGTGSYEQYF
CDR3nt: TGTGCCAGCAGCCCAAGGCCCGGGACAGGGTCCTACGAGCAGTACTTC
j_gene: TRBJ2-7
d_gene: TRBD1
abundance: -
v_gene: TRBV27

CDR3aa: CASSMGDYSNQPQHF
CDR3nt: TGTGCCAGTAGTATGGGGGACTATAGCAATCAGCCCCAGCATTTT
j_gene: TRBJ1-5
d_gene: -
abundance: -
v_gene: TRBV19

CDR3aa: CASSPPRIGKNYGYTF
CDR3nt: TGTGCCAGCAGTCCGCCTCGTATCGGCAAGAACTATGGCTACACCTTC
j_gene: TRBJ1-2
d_gene: -
abundance: -
v_gene: TRBV6-6

CDR3aa: CATSDYLQGADTQYF
CDR3nt: TGTGCCACCAGTGACTACTTACAGGGTGCAGATACGCAGTATTTT
j_gene: TRBJ2-3
d_gene: -
abundance: -
v_gene: TRBV24-1

CDR3aa: CSVEAQGQFYEQYF
CDR3nt: TGCAGCGTTGAAGCTCAGGGTCAATTCTACGAGCAGTACTTC
j_gene: TRBJ2-7
d_gene: -
abundance: -
v_gene: TRBV29-1

CDR3aa: CASSQSLAGPTGELFF
CDR3nt: TGTGCCAGCAGCCAAAGTCTAGCGGGACCAACGGGGGAGCTGTTTTTT
j_gene: TRBJ2-2
d_gene: TRBD2
abundance: -
v_gene: TRBV4-2

CDR3aa: CASSLSRVQETQYF
CDR3nt: TGTGCCAGCAGTTTATCGCGAGTCCAAGAGACCCAGTACTTC
j_gene: TRBJ2-5
d_gene: -
abundance: -
v_gene: TRBV27

CDR3aa: CASSHPGKASTGNTIYF
CDR3nt: TGCGCCAGCAGCCACCCAGGGAAGGCGTCGACTGGAAACACCATATATTTT
j_gene: TRBJ1-3
d_gene: -
abundance: -
v_gene: TRBV4-3

CDR3aa: CASSTMMDRGQYF
CDR3nt: TGTGCCAGTAGTACCATGATGGACAGAGGGCAGTACTTC
j_gene: TRBJ2-7
d_gene: -
abundance: -
v_gene: TRBV19

CDR3aa: CSARVRTGTGNQPQHF
CDR3nt: TGCAGTGCTAGGGTCAGGACAGGTACCGGCAATCAGCCCCAGCATTTT
j_gene: TRBJ1-5
d_gene: TRBD1
abundance: -
v_gene: TRBV20-1

CDR3aa: CASSLAVSREVQFF
CDR3nt: TGTGCCAGCAGCTTAGCGGTGTCGCGTGAAGTGCAGTTCTTC
j_gene: TRBJ2-1
d_gene: -
abundance: once
v_gene: TRBV7-9

CDR3aa: CASSRDSDLSYEQYF
CDR3nt: TGTGCCAGCAGCCGGGACAGCGACCTCTCCTACGAGCAGTACTTC
j_gene: TRBJ2-7
d_gene: TRBD1
abundance: once
v_gene: TRBV6-1

CDR3aa: CASSLTGYDQPQHF
CDR3nt: TGTGCCAGCAGCCTGACAGGGTACGATCAGCCCCAGCATTTT
j_gene: TRBJ1-5
d_gene: TRBD1
abundance: once
v_gene: TRBV28

CDR3aa: CASSVNRDSSKNIQYF
CDR3nt: TGTGCCAGCAGCGTAAACCGGGACAGTTCCAAAAACATTCAGTACTTC
j_gene: TRBJ2-4
d_gene: TRBD1
abundance: -
v_gene: TRBV9

CDR3aa: CSGVRQEAFF
CDR3nt: TGCAGCGGAGTCCGACAGGAAGCTTTCTTT
j_gene: TRBJ1-1
d_gene: -
abundance: -
v_gene: TRBV29-1

CDR3aa: CASSPLEGNEQFF
CDR3nt: TGTGCCAGCAGCCCCCTAGAAGGCAATGAGCAGTTCTTC
j_gene: TRBJ2-1
d_gene: -
abundance: -
v_gene: TRBV7-3

CDR3aa: CASSASQATLRHEQFF
CDR3nt: TGTGCCAGCAGCGCGTCTCAGGCGACCCTGAGGCATGAGCAGTTCTTC
j_gene: TRBJ2-1
d_gene: -
abundance: -
v_gene: TRBV7-9

CDR3aa: CAISEPALYEQYF
CDR3nt: TGTGCCATCAGTGAGCCAGCGCTCTACGAGCAGTACTTC
j_gene: TRBJ2-7
d_gene: -
abundance: -
v_gene: TRBV10-3

CDR3aa: CASSEALGGDQPQHF
CDR3nt: TGTGCCAGCAGTGAAGCGCTGGGCGGGGATCAGCCCCAGCATTTT
j_gene: TRBJ1-5
d_gene: -
abundance: -
v_gene: TRBV2

CDR3aa: CSASRWREHYNEQFF
CDR3nt: TGCAGTGCCTCTAGGTGGCGGGAGCACTACAATGAGCAGTTCTTC
j_gene: TRBJ2-1
d_gene: TRBD2
abundance: -
v_gene: TRBV20-1

CDR3aa: CASSWTPPGNTIYF
CDR3nt: TGTGCCAGCAGTTGGACACCCCCTGGAAACACCATATATTTT
j_gene: TRBJ1-3
d_gene: -
abundance: once
v_gene: TRBV6-1